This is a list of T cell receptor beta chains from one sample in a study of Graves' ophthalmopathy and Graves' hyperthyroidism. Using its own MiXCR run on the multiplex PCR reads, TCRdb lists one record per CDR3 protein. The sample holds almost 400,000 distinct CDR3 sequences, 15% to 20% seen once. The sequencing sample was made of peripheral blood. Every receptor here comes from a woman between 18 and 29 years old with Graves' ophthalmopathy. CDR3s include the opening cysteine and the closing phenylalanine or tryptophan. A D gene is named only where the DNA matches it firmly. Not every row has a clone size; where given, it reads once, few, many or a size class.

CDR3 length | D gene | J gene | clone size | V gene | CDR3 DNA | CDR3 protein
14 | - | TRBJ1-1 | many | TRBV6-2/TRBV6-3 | TGTGCCAGCAGTTCCTACAGGGAGGACACTGAAGCTTTCTTT | CASSSYREDTEAFF
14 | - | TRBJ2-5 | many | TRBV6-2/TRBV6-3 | TGTGCCAGCAGTTACGTATTTGGCGGAGGGACCCAGTACTTC | CASSYVFGGGTQYF
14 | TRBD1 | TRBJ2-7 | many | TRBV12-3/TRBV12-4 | TGTGCCAGCAGTCGAGGGGGCCAATACTACGAGCAGTACTTC | CASSRGGQYYEQYF
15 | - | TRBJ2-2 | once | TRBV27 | TGTGCCAGCAAATTGAGGACAATTAACACCGGGGAGCTGTTTTTT | CASKLRTINTGELFF
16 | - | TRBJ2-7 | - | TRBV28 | TGTGCCAGCCGGAGTCCAAAAACCGGGCCGGTTGACGCGCAGTACTTC | CASRSPKTGPVDAQYF
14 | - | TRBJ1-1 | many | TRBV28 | TGTGCCAGCAGTCTCCCGGCCTCTTCCACTGAAGCTTTCTTT | CASSLPASSTEAFF
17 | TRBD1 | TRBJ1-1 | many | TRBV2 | TGTGCCAGTTTATTTGGCGGGACAGGGGGCCGGGTCACTGAAGCTTTCTTT | CASLFGGTGGRVTEAFF
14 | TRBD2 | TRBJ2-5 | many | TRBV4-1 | TGCGCCAGCAGCCCGCGGGAGTACCAAGAGACCCAGTACTTC | CASSPREYQETQYF
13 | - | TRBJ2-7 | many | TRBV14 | TGTGCCAGCAGCCAGGGTTGGGGCTACGAGCAGTACTTC | CASSQGWGYEQYF
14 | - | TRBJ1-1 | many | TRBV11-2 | TGTGCCAGCAGCTTAGACCCTATTTACGCTGAAGCTTTCTTT | CASSLDPIYAEAFF
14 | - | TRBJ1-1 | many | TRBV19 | TGTGCCAGTAGTATTACCACATTAATCACTGAAGCTTTCTTT | CASSITTLITEAFF
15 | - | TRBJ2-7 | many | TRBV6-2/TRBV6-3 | TGTGCCAGCAGTTCCTTAAGGACGGAGACCTACGAGCAGTACTTC | CASSSLRTETYEQYF
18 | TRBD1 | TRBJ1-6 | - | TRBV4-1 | TGCGCCAGCAGCCAAGAACAAGGGGGCGGGTCCCTTAATTCACCCCTCCACTTT | CASSQEQGGGSLNSPLHF
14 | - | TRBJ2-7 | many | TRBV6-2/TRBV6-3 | TGTGCCAGCAGTTACCGCCAGGAGCCCTACGAGCAGTACTTC | CASSYRQEPYEQYF
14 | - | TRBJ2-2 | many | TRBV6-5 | TGTGCCAGCAGTTTTTGGGGGGAGGACCGGGAGCTGTTTTTT | CASSFWGEDRELFF
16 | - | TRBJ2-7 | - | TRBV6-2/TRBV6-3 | TGTGCCAGCAGTGGGGGTTTAGCGGATTCCTCCTACGAGCAGTACTTC | CASSGGLADSSYEQYF
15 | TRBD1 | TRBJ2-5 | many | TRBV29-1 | TGCAGCGTCGAGGGGGACAGGGGGCTTGAAGAGACCCAGTACTTC | CSVEGDRGLEETQYF
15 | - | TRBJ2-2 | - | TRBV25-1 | TGTGCCAGCAGTGAATTTTGGCCGAACACCGGGGAGCTGTTTTTT | CASSEFWPNTGELFF
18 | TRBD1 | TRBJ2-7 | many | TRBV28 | TGTGCCAGCAGTTCCGACAGGGCGCTAACTAGTAAACGGGCCGAGCAGTACTTC | CASSSDRALTSKRAEQYF
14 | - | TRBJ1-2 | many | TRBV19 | TGTGCCAGTAGTTCGGACGGCCTCCCCTATGGCTACACCTTC | CASSSDGLPYGYTF
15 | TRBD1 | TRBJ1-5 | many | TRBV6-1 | TGTGCCAGCAGGGGCGCCCGGGACAGCGACCAGCCCCAGCATTTT | CASRGARDSDQPQHF
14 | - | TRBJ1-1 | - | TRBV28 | TGTGCCAGCAGTTTACGTCAGGGGTATGCTGAAGCTTTCTTT | CASSLRQGYAEAFF
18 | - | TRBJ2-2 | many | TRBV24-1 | TGTGCCACCAGTGATTTGACCCCCAGCGGTACCGCGTACGGGGAGCTGTTTTTT | CATSDLTPSGTAYGELFF
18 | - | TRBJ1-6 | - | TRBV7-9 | TGTGCCAGCAGGGCCCCCACAGGGACATGGAGTAAGGATTCACCCCTCCACTTT | CASRAPTGTWSKDSPLHF
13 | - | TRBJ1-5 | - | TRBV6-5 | TGTGCCAGCAGTTTAGGGGTTAATCATCCCCAGCATTTT | CASSLGVNHPQHF
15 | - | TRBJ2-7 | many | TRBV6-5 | TGTGCCAGCAGTTACCCTCGGGACCGGTCCTACGAGCAGTACTTC | CASSYPRDRSYEQYF
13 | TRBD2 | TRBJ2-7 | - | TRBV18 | TGTGCCAGCTCACCACCGGGACTAGCCGAGCAGTACTTC | CASSPPGLAEQYF
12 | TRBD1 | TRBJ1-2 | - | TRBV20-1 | TGCAGTGCCGAGGACAGGGCTTATGGCTACACCTTC | CSAEDRAYGYTF
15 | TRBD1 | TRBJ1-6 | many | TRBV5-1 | TGCGCCAGCAGCTTGAGCGGACAGGGCAGGTCACCCCTCCACTTT | CASSLSGQGRSPLHF
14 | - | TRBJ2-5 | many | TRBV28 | TGTGCCAGCAGTTTGAGGGGGGAGCAAGAGACCCAGTACTTC | CASSLRGEQETQYF
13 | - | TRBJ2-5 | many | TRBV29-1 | TGCAGCGTTGTATCAGGGGGGATTGAGACCCAGTACTTC | CSVVSGGIETQYF
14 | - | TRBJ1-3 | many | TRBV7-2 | TGTGCCAGCAGAGACAGGTCGACAGGAAACACCATATATTTT | CASRDRSTGNTIYF
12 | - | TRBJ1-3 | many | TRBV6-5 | TGTGCCAGCAGTTACAGGCTAGACACCATATATTTT | CASSYRLDTIYF
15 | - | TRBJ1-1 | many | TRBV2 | TGTGCCAGCAGTGATAGGACCGGGGTTTCTTCTGAAGCTTTCTTT | CASSDRTGVSSEAFF
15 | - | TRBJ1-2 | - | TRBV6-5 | TGTGCCAGCAGTTATGTACGGGAACCAAGGAATGGCTACACCTTC | CASSYVREPRNGYTF
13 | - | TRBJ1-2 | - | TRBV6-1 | TGTGCCAGCAGTGAAGGGGGTGTCTATGGCTACACCTTC | CASSEGGVYGYTF
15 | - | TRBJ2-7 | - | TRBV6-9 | TGTGCCAGCTGCATCTACCGGGACGCACCCTACGAGCAGTACTTC | CASCIYRDAPYEQYF
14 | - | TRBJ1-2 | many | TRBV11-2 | TGTGCCAGCAGCCCGGGTCGCGCTAACTATGGCTACACCTTC | CASSPGRANYGYTF
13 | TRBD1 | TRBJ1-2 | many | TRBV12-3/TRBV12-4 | TGTGCCAGCAGTAGTCGGACAGGGGGGGGCTACACCTTC | CASSSRTGGGYTF
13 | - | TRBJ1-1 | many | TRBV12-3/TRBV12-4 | TGTGCCAGCATTAGTAAAGCGAACACTGAAGCTTTCTTT | CASISKANTEAFF
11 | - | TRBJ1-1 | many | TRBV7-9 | TGTGCCAGCAGCTTAGGGCAGGAGGGAGCTTTT | CASSLGQEGAF
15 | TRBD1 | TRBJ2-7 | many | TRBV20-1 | TGCAGTGCTAGACGACAGGGGGCTCTGCTCGACGAGCAGTACTTC | CSARRQGALLDEQYF
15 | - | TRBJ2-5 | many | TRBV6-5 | TGTGCCAGCAGTTTCTCGCTTGACAGCCAAGAGACCCAGTACTTC | CASSFSLDSQETQYF
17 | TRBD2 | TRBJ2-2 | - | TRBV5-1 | TGCGCCAGCAGCTTGGTCGGTAGCGGGAGAGGAACCGGGGAGCTGTTTTTT | CASSLVGSGRGTGELFF
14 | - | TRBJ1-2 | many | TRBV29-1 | TGCAGCGTTGCCAGCAAGGGTCCCGTCTATGGCTACACCTTC | CSVASKGPVYGYTF
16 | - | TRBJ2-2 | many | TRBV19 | TGTGCCAGTAGTATCTTTAATCCGGGGGCCCACGGGGAGCTGTTTTTT | CASSIFNPGAHGELFF
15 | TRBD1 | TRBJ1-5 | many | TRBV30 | TGTGCCTGGAGTCCAGACAGGGGTGGCAATCAGCCCCAGCATTTT | CAWSPDRGGNQPQHF
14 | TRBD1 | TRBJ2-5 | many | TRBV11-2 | TGTGCCAGCCGAGGGACAGGGCCCTTGAAGACCCAGTACTTC | CASRGTGPLKTQYF
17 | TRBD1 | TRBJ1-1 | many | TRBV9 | TGTGCCAGCAGCGTAGGTAAGGCGAGACAGGGAACCACTGAAGCTTTCTTT | CASSVGKARQGTTEAFF
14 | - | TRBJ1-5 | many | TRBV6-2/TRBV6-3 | TGTGCCAGCAGAGGCCCGGTCCGCAATCAGCCCCAGCATTTT | CASRGPVRNQPQHF